This TCR beta chain was retrieved from a study of identical twins. This clonotype was seen ten or more times. Trimming stripped 0 bases from V and 0 bases from J, with 9 bases between. The CDR3 length is 15 residues. The germline V gene encodes CDR1 SGDLS and CDR2 YYNGEE. One entry per CDR3 protein results from TCRdb running MiXCR on the 5' RACE reads. The table shows more than 650,000 distinct CDR3 sequences, with 5.5% to 6.5% occurring only once. The V and J genes are TRBV9 and TRBJ2-5; D call uncertain. This receptor was identified in a man aged 18 to 30 in good health. The material sequenced was naive T cells sorted from blood. The CDR3 coding sequence is TGTGCCAGCAGCGTAGGAGGCATCGACCAAGAGACCCAGTACTTC. Its translation is CASSVGGIDQETQYF.